The rows below give T cell receptor beta chains drawn from one sample of a study of blood T cell repertoires in COVID-19. Only in-frame clones appear in the TCRdb table, and some are missing; sequencing was by immunoSEQ multiplex PCR. The table has roughly 200,000 clones, 75% to 90% seen once; the top ten hold over 6.5%. Sequencing used peripheral blood. These receptors were obtained from a woman in her thirties or forties with COVID-19, enrolled during active disease. Both conserved end residues are part of each CDR3. Only some rows state a clone size, as once, few, many or a class for expanded clones.

size: NA; J: TRBJ2-1; V: TRBV4-2; CDR3: CASSQADEQFF
size: NA; J: TRBJ2-5; V: TRBV3-1/TRBV3-2; CDR3: CASSRLLLAGGETQYF
size: NA; J: TRBJ1-1; V: TRBV21-1; CDR3: CASRPGQYTEAFF
size: few; J: TRBJ2-2; V: TRBV6-4; CDR3: CASSLGSSNTGELFF
size: NA; J: TRBJ2-3; V: TRBV24-1; CDR3: CATSESDRGGTDTQYF
size: NA; J: TRBJ1-6; V: TRBV6-5; CDR3: CASSFGTRGSPLHF
size: NA; J: TRBJ1-1; V: TRBV6-4; CDR3: CASSETGNTEAFF
size: NA; J: TRBJ1-6; V: TRBV19; CDR3: CASRQGYNSPLHF
size: NA; J: TRBJ1-5; V: TRBV27; CDR3: CASSPPGTGGQPQHF
size: NA; J: TRBJ1-3; V: TRBV28; CDR3: CASSGQGRNTIYF
size: NA; J: TRBJ2-2; V: TRBV27; CDR3: CASCVAGTGELFF
size: few; J: TRBJ2-5; V: TRBV9; CDR3: CASSAGGASETQYF
size: NA; J: TRBJ1-1; V: TRBV5-6; CDR3: CASSFLGRAFF
size: NA; J: TRBJ1-2; V: TRBV29-1; CDR3: CSVEVAGRGNYGYTF
size: NA; J: TRBJ1-3; V: TRBV11-3; CDR3: CASSSFADRAGNTIYF
size: NA; J: TRBJ2-4; V: TRBV6-5; CDR3: CASSYSKRPKNIQYF
size: NA; J: TRBJ2-7; V: TRBV2; CDR3: CASRAGGTYEQYF
size: NA; J: TRBJ1-5; V: TRBV7-8; CDR3: CASSGKRILGNQPQHF
size: once; J: TRBJ2-1; V: TRBV28; CDR3: CASSSPLAARGDEQFF
size: NA; J: TRBJ1-6; V: TRBV15; CDR3: CATSRDGSYNSPLHF
size: once; J: TRBJ2-7; V: TRBV19; CDR3: CASSITGTGVEQYF
size: NA; J: TRBJ2-7; V: TRBV29-1; CDR3: CSTRQGTDEQYF
size: NA; J: TRBJ2-7; V: TRBV19; CDR3: CASKRGGTGSYEQYF
size: NA; J: TRBJ1-5; V: TRBV29-1; CDR3: CSVRDNINQPQHF